This TCR beta chain was identified during a study of identical twins. Germline V CDR1 and CDR2: DFQATT, SNEGSKA (reference sequence). The trim removed 2 bases at V and 4 bases at J, leaving 6 bases unmatched. The CDR3 consists of 15 residues. MiXCR, run by TCRdb on the 5' RACE reads, gives a single entry per CDR3 protein. Among 500,000 to 550,000 distinct CDR3 sequences listed, approximately 20% were seen once. This sample also belongs to another study, concerning yellow fever vaccine responses in identical twins. This second report adds: Reportedly, twins' vaccine T cell responses looked partly convergent and partly personalized.

The sequence came from a woman younger than 35 in good health. This sequence joins TRBV20-1 and TRBJ2-3; 10 bases fit TRBD2. The sequencing sample was made of CD4+ T cells sorted from blood. CDR3 coding DNA: TGCAGTGCTAGATCGGCTAGCGGGGGTGCAGATACGCAGTATTTT. Translation gives CSARSASGGADTQYF.